This T cell receptor beta chain comes out of a study of OX40 agonist ivuxolimab in advanced cancers. Overall study: Ivuxolimab, an antibody acting as an agonist of OX40 (CD134), was used to treat patients. One hepatocellular carcinoma and a couple of cutaneous melanoma patients partially responded.

Study-wide results and caveats: Expansion of clones was among the lowest in partial responders at 0.1-3.0 mg/kg. Some nonresponders likewise displayed low normalized T-cell clonal expansion.

Sequenced by immunoSEQ multiplex PCR; TCRdb stores in-frame clones only, minus some. In the table there are about 82,000 clones, around 88% of which are singletons. In its sample, this clone was seen a few times. Its antigen is unidentified. The material sequenced was CD4+ or CD8+ T cells sorted from blood, taken in a trial of the OX40 agonist ivuxolimab. The TCR sequence derives from an adult with an advanced solid tumor such as melanoma, head and neck, liver or kidney cancer.

CDR3 coding DNA: TGTGCCAGCAGCTTGGACACCATGAACACTGAAGCTTTCTTT. Translation gives CASSLDTMNTEAFF. The chain has TRBV7-8 and TRBJ1-1; a possible D gene is TRBD1 (5 bases). This CDR3 comprises 14 residues. The germline V gene has CDR1 SGHVS and CDR2 FQNEAQ. Deletions cut 3 bases from V and 0 bases from J, with 8 bases between.